Below, 4 T cell receptor beta chains from the same sample are listed, as sequenced in a study of post-analysis software for immune sequencing data (dated by TCRdb to the mid-2010s). These receptors are not linked to any known antigen. The library was produced with PCR. Sequencing instrument: Illumina HiSeq 2500. To reduce PCR and sequencing biases, unique molecular identifiers were built into the TCR beta cDNA libraries. TCRdb reprocessing: public reads trimmed at Q25 with fastp, clones called with MiXCR, in-frame beta chains kept. Entries are consolidated by CDR3 protein sequence, retaining the most common genes and DNA. The sample includes about 620,000 distinct CDR3 sequences, with 40% to 50% observed a single time. The ten largest clones take up 1.5% to 2% of the sample. Study-wide conclusions, independent of this receptor: A few TRBV segments, including TRBV5-6, TRBV5-1 and TRBV20-1, were significantly more frequent in patients than controls.

Material for sequencing was blood. All receptors come from a girl aged 10 to 17 with multiple sclerosis.

This clonotype was observed a handful of times. The chain joins TRBV30 to TRBJ1-6; 7 bases are a match to TRBD1. V gave up 0 bases and J gave up 4 bases; unmatched junction bases: 6. CDR3 size: 16 residues. Germline V gene data show CDR1 as GTSNPN and CDR2 as SVGIG (reference sequence). CDR3 nucleotides: TGTGCCTGGAGTGTACAGGGACAGCTGTATAATTCACCCCTCCACTTT. This gives the protein CAWSVQGQLYNSPLHF. The entire variable domain, with the rest obtained from reference TRBV30 and TRBJ1-6, is as follows: SQTIHQWPATLVQPVGSPLSLECTVEGTSNPNLYWYRQAAGRGLQLLFYSVGIGQISSEVPQNLSASRPQDRQFILSSKKLLLSDSGFYLCAWSVQGQLYNSPLHFGNGTRLTVT.

This clonotype was detected only a few times. The V gene is TRBV6-5, the J gene TRBJ2-7; D is uncertain. The CDR3 has 15 residues. Trimming removed 5 bases from V and 0 bases from J, with 14 bases in between. Germline lookup yields CDR1 MNHEY and CDR2 SVGAGI. The CDR3 sequence: CASSPRASSSYEQYF. The CDR3 DNA reads TGTGCCAGCAGTCCCCGGGCCTCGAGCTCCTACGAGCAGTACTTC.

V usage is TRBV15 and J usage is TRBJ1-5; D is possibly TRBD1 (5 bases). Trimming took off 0 bases at V and 2 bases at J, with 8 bases between the two ends. Germline loops: CDR1 LNHNV, CDR2 YYDKDF (reference sequence). The CDR3 runs 15 residues. CDR3 sequence: CATSRDLGGNQPQHF. Here the CDR3 DNA reads TGTGCCACCAGCAGAGATTTAGGGGGCAATCAGCCCCAGCATTTT.

This clonotype was detected only a few times. The CDR3 sequence: CASRVVGRSTDTQYF. The CDR3 coding sequence is TGTGCCAGCAGAGTCGTGGGGAGGAGCACAGATACGCAGTATTTT. This chain uses TRBV4-2 with TRBJ2-3, with a weak D call TRBD2 (6 bases). The germline V gene has CDR1 LGHNA and CDR2 YNFKEQ. The CDR3 extends over 15 amino acids. V gave up 6 bases and J gave up 0 bases, with 13 bases separating them.